These 22 T cell receptor beta chains came from one sample sequenced in a study of T cell clonality in common variable immunodeficiency. Findings and caveats of the study: Reportedly, TCR beta sequences from common variable immunodeficiency showed fewer deletions and N-nucleotide insertions.

For these receptors, no antigen is known. TCRdb keeps only in-frame clones here, not all; method: immunoSEQ multiplex PCR. The repertoire consists of 32,000 or so clones, none detected only once. The sequencing sample was made of peripheral blood mononuclear cells. These receptors came from a human donor with common variable immunodeficiency.

The sample holds many counts of this clone. The read terminates 3 residues ahead of where the CDR3 ends, so the germline J gene completes it. V is TRBV20-1 and J is TRBJ1-1; no firm D call. The V end lost 0 bases, the J end lost 1 base, and 12 bases lay between the germline ends. CDR1 is DFQATT and CDR2 is SNEGSKA in the germline V gene (reference sequence). CDR3 size: 15 residues. CDR3 sequence: CSARDPLTGNTEAFF. The sequenced CDR3 bases are TGCAGTGCTAGAGATCCATTGACGGGGAACACTGAA.

This clone has more than one count but fewer than ten. The read ends 3 residues early relative to the CDR3; the germline J gene fills the gap. The rearrangement uses TRBV2 and TRBJ2-5; no firm D call. CDR1 and CDR2 (germline): SNHLY, FYNNEI. The CDR3 has 12 amino acids. Trimming pared 8 bases from V and 5 bases from J, leaving 12 bases between. CDR3 DNA (partial): TGTGCCAGCTACAGTCGCCGGGAGACC. Amino acids: CASYSRRET. The entire CDR3 reads CASYSRRETQYF.

Ten or more counts support this clone. The CDR3 protein is CASSLEGALNTGELFF. The sequenced part of the CDR3 DNA is TGCGCCAGCAGCTTGGAGGGGGCCCTGAACACCGGGGAG. This chain joins TRBV5-1 and TRBJ2-2, with 7 bases identical to TRBD1. The CDR3 is cut off 3 residues early in the read; its end comes from the germline J gene. The junction had 3 bases not matched to a gene; V was cut back by 0 bases and J by 1 base. This CDR3 comprises 16 residues. CDR1 is SGHRS, CDR2 YFSETQ, per germline.

A note on this clone: Read data end 3 residues before the CDR3 end; the end is taken from the germline J gene. The J gene is TRBJ2-2, the V gene TRBV30; maybe TRBD2 (5 bases). Per germline, CDR1 GTSNPN and CDR2 SVGIG (reference sequence). With 5 bases removed from V and 6 bases from J, the gap between germline ends came to 10 bases. This CDR3 spans 12 amino acids. The CDR3 bases that were read are TGTGCCTGGGTCGACTACGCCGGGGAG. It yields the protein CAWVDYAGE. Given in full, the CDR3 is CAWVDYAGELFF.

This clone has at least ten counts. CDR3 protein: CASSQDQGASTDTQYF. Incomplete CDR3 DNA: TGCGCCAGCAGCCAAGATCAGGGGGCTAGCACAGATACG. The gene calls are TRBV4-1 and TRBJ2-3; 8 bases map to TRBD1. The read stops 3 residues short of the end of the CDR3; the missing end is completed from the germline J gene. The V segment lost 0 bases and the J segment 0 bases; nucleotides outside the gene matches: 2. The CDR3 has 16 amino acids. The germline V gene encodes CDR1 MGHRA and CDR2 YSYEKL.

This clone came up many times. The sequenced part of the CDR3 DNA is TGCAGTGCTAGAAGCCCAGAAGGTTTAAGGGGGAGGTGGTCCTACGAG. Its translation: CSARSPEGLRGRWSYE. The full-length CDR3 reads as CSARSPEGLRGRWSYEQYF. V gene TRBV20-1 combines with J gene TRBJ2-7, with D possibly being TRBD1 or TRBD2 (6 bases each). The DNA ends 3 residues before the CDR3 does, and the rest of the CDR3 is filled in from the germline J gene. The CDR3 contains 19 residues. V gave up 2 bases and J gave up 1 base, with 27 bases separating them. Germline V CDR1 and CDR2: DFQATT, SNEGSKA (reference sequence).

This clone was counted a few times. Relative to the germline gene, one junction end is altered; a read error may explain this. The sequence runs out 3 residues before the end of the CDR3; the remainder is reconstructed from the germline J gene. This chain joins TRBV7-7 and TRBJ1-5; TRBD1 is a possible D gene (5 bases). The CDR3 consists of 14 residues. CDR1 and CDR2 (germline): SSHAT, FNYEAQ (reference sequence). The CDR3 bases that were read are TGTGCTAGCAGCCGGGACTTCCGCAATCAGCCC. Translated, it gives CASSRDFRNQP. The CDR3 in its entirety is CASSRDFRNQPQHF.

This clone has at least ten counts. CDR3 in amino acids: CASATGYEAGELFF. Partial CDR3 DNA: TGTGCCAGCGCGACAGGGTACGAGGCCGGGGAG. The chain uses TRBV2 and TRBJ2-2; the match to TRBD1 covers 7 bases. The read terminates 3 residues ahead of where the CDR3 ends, so the germline J gene completes it. V dropped 8 bases and J dropped 6; count of bases not matched to a gene: 9. The CDR3 sequence is 14 residues long. Germline loops: CDR1 SNHLY, CDR2 FYNNEI. The full variable domain, in which reference TRBV2 and TRBJ2-2 provide the parts outside the CDR3, is EPEVTQTPSHQVTQMGQEVILRCVPISNHLYFYWYRQILGQKVEFLVSFYNNEISEKSEIFDDQFSVERPDGSNFTLKIRSTKLEDSAMYFCASATGYEAGELFFGEGSRLTVL.

This clone showed up just a few times. Sequencing ends 3 residues short of the CDR3 end; the germline J gene provides the rest. J is TRBJ1-6 and V is TRBV30; D is possibly TRBD1 (5 bases). The CDR3 loop spans 17 amino acids. Germline-derived CDR1 and CDR2 are GTSNPN and SVGIG (reference sequence). V dropped 4 bases and J dropped 0 bases, with 16 bases sitting between them. The CDR3 bases that were read are TGTGCCTGGAATCTTGTCCGGGGGAGCTCCTATAATTCACCC. Amino acid sequence: CAWNLVRGSSYNSP. In full, the CDR3 is CAWNLVRGSSYNSPLHF. The entire variable domain, with the rest obtained from reference TRBV30 and TRBJ1-6, is as follows: SQTIHQWPATLVQPVGSPLSLECTVEGTSNPNLYWYRQAAGRGLQLLFYSVGIGQISSEVPQNLSASRPQDRQFILSSKKLLLSDSGFYLCAWNLVRGSSYNSPLHFGNGTRLTVT.

This clone was detected ten times or more. The read gets to within 3 residues of the CDR3 end, and the germline J gene fills in the rest. The chain is built from TRBV16 and TRBJ1-2; 9 nucleotides line up with TRBD1. The CDR3 is 13 amino acids. Germline loops: CDR1 KGHSY, CDR2 FQNENV. Losses at the gene ends were 7 bases for V and 3 bases for J; bases not matched to a gene: 3. Partial CDR3 DNA: TGTGCCAGCACCACAGGGGGCTACTATGGC. As protein: CASTTGGYYG. The whole CDR3 reads CASTTGGYYGYTF.

This clone showed up many times. The DNA ends 3 residues before the CDR3 does, and the rest of the CDR3 is filled in from the germline J gene. V is TRBV9 and J is TRBJ1-2; no clear D gene. The ends were cut back, 6 bases at V and 2 bases at J, with 11 bases in the middle. The germline gives CDR1 SGDLS, CDR2 YYNGEE. The CDR3 is made up of 13 amino acids. The sequenced CDR3 bases are TGTGCCAGCACCAAGGGCGAAAACTATGGC. Translation gives CASTKGENYG. From start to end, the CDR3 is CASTKGENYGYTF.

With respect to this clone: The read falls 3 residues short of the CDR3 end, and the missing part is taken from the germline J gene. The genes are TRBV30 and TRBJ1-3; D not certain. Germline V CDR1 and CDR2: GTSNPN, SVGIG (reference sequence). Deletions cut 5 bases from V and 3 bases from J, with 11 bases between. CDR3 length: 13 residues. The part of the CDR3 DNA that was read is TGTGCCTGGTGCCCAGGCTATGGAAACACC. Protein product: CAWCPGYGNT. From start to end, the CDR3 is CAWCPGYGNTIYF.

This clone has at least ten counts. The read falls 3 residues short of the CDR3 end, and the missing part is taken from the germline J gene. J is TRBJ2-3 and V is TRBV4-1, with 9 nucleotides matching TRBD2. The CDR3 length is 16 residues. V was clipped by 3 bases and J by 6 bases; unmatched bases: 10. Germline V gene data show CDR1 as MGHRA and CDR2 as YSYEKL. This CDR3 reads CASSHPGTSHPDTQYF. The part of the CDR3 DNA that was read is TGCGCCAGCAGCCACCCCGGGACTAGCCACCCCGATACG.

The table lists this clone with many counts. Sequencing ends 3 residues short of the CDR3 end; the germline J gene provides the rest. This rearrangement joins TRBV6-1 to TRBJ1-4; maybe TRBD1 (6 bases). Between the trimmed V and J ends, which lost 4 bases and 3 bases, there was a span of 9 bases. The CDR3 has 14 amino acids. Germline CDR1 is MNHNS and CDR2 is SASEGT. CDR3 residues: CASSGTVANEKLFF. CDR3 DNA (partial): TGTGCCAGCAGTGGGACAGTCGCTAATGAAAAA.

This clone showed up many times. The CDR3 end falls 3 residues outside the read, so it is completed with the germline J gene. The rearrangement links TRBV19 to TRBJ1-5; weak D call: TRBD1 (5 bases). The CDR3 spans 16 residues. Germline V gene sequence: CDR1 LNHDA, CDR2 SQIVND (reference sequence). V was trimmed by 4 bases and J by 2 bases, leaving 15 bases between them. CDR3 amino acids: CASSTPSGMGNQPQHF. The CDR3 bases that were read are TGTGCCAGTAGTACCCCCTCAGGGATGGGCAATCAGCCC.

This clone was observed a handful of times. The read ends 3 residues before the CDR3 terminus; that terminus is restored from the germline J gene. The chain recombines TRBV19 with TRBJ1-5; D might be TRBD1 (5 bases). The CDR3 contains 15 residues. Germline V lookup: CDR1 LNHDA, CDR2 SQIVND (reference sequence). Trimming took 7 bases from V and 2 from J, leaving 15 bases between them. This chain's CDR3 is CASNTGWGGNQPQHF. The DNA read from the CDR3 is TGTGCCAGTAATACAGGATGGGGGGGCAATCAGCCC. Full variable domain (rest looked up from reference TRBV19 and TRBJ1-5): DGGITQSPKYLFRKEGQNVTLSCEQNLNHDAMYWYRQDPGQGLRLIYYSQIVNDFQKGDIAEGYSVSREKKESFPLTVTSAQKNPTAFYLCASNTGWGGNQPQHFGDGTRLSIL.

Details on this clone: The CDR3 end falls 3 residues outside the read, so it is completed with the germline J gene. Other nucleotide sequences from this sample produce the same CDR3. The chain combines TRBV7-9 with TRBJ2-1; tentatively, D is TRBD1 (5 bases). CDR1 and CDR2 from the germline V gene are SEHNR and FQNEAQ (reference sequence). Deletions cut 1 base from V and 8 bases from J, with 12 bases between. CDR3 length: 14 amino acids. The sequenced CDR3 bases are TGTGCCAGCAGCTTAGTATCCAGGGCGGATGAG. Its protein product is CASSLVSRADE. In full, the CDR3 reads CASSLVSRADEQFF.

In its sample, this clone was seen many times. The CDR3 end is not reached by the read, which stops 3 residues before it; the germline J gene fills it in. The chain carries TRBV2 and TRBJ2-3; 12 nucleotides line up with TRBD2. Germline CDR1 reads SNHLY; CDR2 reads FYNNEI. Germline trimming cut 4 bases from V and 3 bases from J; bases unmatched to any gene: 8. This CDR3 is built from 17 residues. The CDR3 reads CASSVLAGGPRTDTQYF. CDR3 DNA, as far as it was read: TGTGCCAGCAGTGTGCTAGCGGGGGGGCCACGGACAGATACG.

In this sample, this clone turned up a few times. The sequenced fragment ends 3 residues before the CDR3 boundary, so the rest is inferred from the germline J gene. The genes are TRBV7-6 and TRBJ2-7; 11 bases are shared with TRBD1. V lost 8 bases, J lost 0 bases, and 9 bases stayed unmatched. CDR3 length: 16 residues. In germline, CDR1 is SGHVS, CDR2 FNYEAQ. The CDR3 loop reads CASGPGGTGGSYEQYF. CDR3 DNA, as far as it was read: TGTGCCAGCGGGCCCGGAGGGACAGGGGGCTCCTACGAG.

This clone was counted ten times or more. The read gets to within 3 residues of the CDR3 end, and the germline J gene fills in the rest. The chain has TRBV7-2 and TRBJ1-1; a weak D match, TRBD1 (6 bases). Germline V gene sequence: CDR1 SGHTA, CDR2 FQGNSA. The CDR3 has 12 amino acids. The DNA read from the CDR3 is TGTGCCAGCAGAGGGGGGGGCGAGGTA. Translated, it gives CASRGGGEV. The CDR3 in its entirety is CASRGGGEVAFF.

By frequency in the sample, this clone is medium-sized. The read finishes 3 residues shy of the CDR3 end, and the germline J gene is used to complete it. The chain is built from TRBV19 and TRBJ2-7; D is undetermined. This CDR3 is built from 15 residues. V was pared by 6 bases and J by 1 base, with 16 bases between. CDR1 and CDR2 (germline): LNHDA, SQIVND (reference sequence). The CDR3 is CASSHPGPLSYEQYF. Partial CDR3 DNA: TGTGCCAGTAGCCACCCGGGTCCTCTGTCCTACGAG.

About this clone: The junction differs from germline at one of its ends, possibly a read error. The read terminates 3 residues before the CDR3 end, so the remaining end is supplied by the germline J gene. The V call is TRBV6-2 or TRBV6-3, the J call TRBJ1-6; 9 bases agree with TRBD1. The CDR3 has 17 residues. Germline lookup yields CDR1 MNHEY and CDR2 SVGEGT. The CDR3 loop is CASIPGQGSSYKSPLHF. The sequenced CDR3 bases are TGTGCCAGCATCCCCGGACAGGGGAGCTCCTATAAGTCACCC.